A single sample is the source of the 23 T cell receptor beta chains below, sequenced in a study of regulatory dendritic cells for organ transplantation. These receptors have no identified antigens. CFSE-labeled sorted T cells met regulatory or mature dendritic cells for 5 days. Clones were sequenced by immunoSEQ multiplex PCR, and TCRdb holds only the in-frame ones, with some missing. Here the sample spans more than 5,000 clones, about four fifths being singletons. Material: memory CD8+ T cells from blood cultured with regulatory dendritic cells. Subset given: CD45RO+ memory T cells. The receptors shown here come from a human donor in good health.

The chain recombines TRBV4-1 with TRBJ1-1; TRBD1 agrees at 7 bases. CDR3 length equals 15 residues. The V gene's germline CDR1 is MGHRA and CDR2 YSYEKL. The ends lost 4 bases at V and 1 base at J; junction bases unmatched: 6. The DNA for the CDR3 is TGCGCCAGCAGCCCGAGACAGGGATGGAACACTGAAGCTTTCTTT. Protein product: CASSPRQGWNTEAFF.

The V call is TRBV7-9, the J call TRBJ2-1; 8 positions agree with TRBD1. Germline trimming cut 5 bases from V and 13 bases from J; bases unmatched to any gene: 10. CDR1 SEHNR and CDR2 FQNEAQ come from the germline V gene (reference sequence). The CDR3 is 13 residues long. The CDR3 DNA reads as TGTGCCAGCAGCCCCCGGGACAGGCAAAGACAGTTCTTC. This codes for CASSPRDRQRQFF.

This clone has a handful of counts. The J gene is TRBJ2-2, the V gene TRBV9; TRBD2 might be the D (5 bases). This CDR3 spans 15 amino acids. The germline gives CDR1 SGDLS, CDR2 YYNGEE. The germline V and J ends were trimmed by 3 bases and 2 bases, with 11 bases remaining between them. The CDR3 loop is CASSDGLTNTGELFF. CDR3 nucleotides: TGTGCCAGCAGCGATGGACTGACCAACACCGGGGAGCTGTTTTTT.

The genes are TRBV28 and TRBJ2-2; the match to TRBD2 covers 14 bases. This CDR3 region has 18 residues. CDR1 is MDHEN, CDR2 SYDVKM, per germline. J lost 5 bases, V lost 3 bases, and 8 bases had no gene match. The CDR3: CASSFNQGLAGETGELFF. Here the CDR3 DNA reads TGTGCCAGCAGTTTCAACCAGGGACTAGCGGGAGAGACCGGGGAGCTGTTTTTT.

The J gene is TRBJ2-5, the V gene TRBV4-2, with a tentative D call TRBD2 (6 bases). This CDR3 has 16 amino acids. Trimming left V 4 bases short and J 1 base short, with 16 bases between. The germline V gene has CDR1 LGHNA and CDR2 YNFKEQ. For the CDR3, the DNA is TGTGCCAGCAGCCCACGGGTGTGGGACTTCCAAGAGACCCAGTACTTC. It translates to CASSPRVWDFQETQYF.

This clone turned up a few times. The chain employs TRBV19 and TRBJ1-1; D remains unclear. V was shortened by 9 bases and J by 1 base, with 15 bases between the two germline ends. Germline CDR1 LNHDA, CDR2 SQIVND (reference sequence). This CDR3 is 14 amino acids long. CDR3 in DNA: TGTGCCAGCCAAGTGGCACACCCGAACACTGAAGCTTTCTTT. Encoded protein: CASQVAHPNTEAFF. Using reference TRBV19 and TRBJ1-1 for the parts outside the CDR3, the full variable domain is DGGITQSPKYLFRKEGQNVTLSCEQNLNHDAMYWYRQDPGQGLRLIYYSQIVNDFQKGDIAEGYSVSREKKESFPLTVTSAQKNPTAFYLCASQVAHPNTEAFFGQGTRLTVV.

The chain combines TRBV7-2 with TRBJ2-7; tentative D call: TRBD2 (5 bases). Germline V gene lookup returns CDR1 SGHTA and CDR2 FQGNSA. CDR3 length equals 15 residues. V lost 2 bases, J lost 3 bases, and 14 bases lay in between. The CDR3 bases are TGTGCCAGCAGCTTAATCGTGGAGGCCAACTACGAGCAGTACTTC. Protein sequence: CASSLIVEANYEQYF.

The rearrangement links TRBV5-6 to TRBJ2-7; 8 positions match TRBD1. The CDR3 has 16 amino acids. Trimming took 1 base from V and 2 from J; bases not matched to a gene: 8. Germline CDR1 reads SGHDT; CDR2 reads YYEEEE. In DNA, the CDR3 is TGTGCCAGCAGCTTGAACGGACAGGGTGACCCCTACGAGCAGTACTTC. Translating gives CASSLNGQGDPYEQYF. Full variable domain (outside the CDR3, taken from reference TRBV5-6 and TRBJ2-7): DAGVTQSPTHLIKTRGQQVTLRCSPKSGHDTVSWYQQALGQGPQFIFQYYEEEERQRGNFPDRFSGHQFPNYSSELNVNALLLGDSALYLCASSLNGQGDPYEQYFGPGTRLTVT.

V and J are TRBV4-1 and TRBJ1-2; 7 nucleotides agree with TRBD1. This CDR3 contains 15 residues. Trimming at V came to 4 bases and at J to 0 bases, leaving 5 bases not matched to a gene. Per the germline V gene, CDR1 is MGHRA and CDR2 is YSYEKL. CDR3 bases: TGCGCCAGCAGCCTAGGTACAGGGGCTAACTATGGCTACACCTTC. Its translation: CASSLGTGANYGYTF.

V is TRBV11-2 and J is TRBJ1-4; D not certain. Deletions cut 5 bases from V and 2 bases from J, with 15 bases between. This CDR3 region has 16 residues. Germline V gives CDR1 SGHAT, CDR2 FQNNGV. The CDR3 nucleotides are TGTGCCAGCAGCGGTAGGCGTGGGTGGACTAATGAAAAACTGTTTTTT. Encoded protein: CASSGRRGWTNEKLFF.

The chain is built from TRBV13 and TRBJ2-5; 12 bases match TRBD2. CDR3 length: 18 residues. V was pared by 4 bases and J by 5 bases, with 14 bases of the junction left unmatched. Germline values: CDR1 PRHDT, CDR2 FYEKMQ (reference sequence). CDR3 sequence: CASSSMATSGGPDETQYF. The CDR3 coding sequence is TGTGCCAGCAGCTCGATGGCAACTAGCGGGGGGCCTGATGAGACCCAGTACTTC.

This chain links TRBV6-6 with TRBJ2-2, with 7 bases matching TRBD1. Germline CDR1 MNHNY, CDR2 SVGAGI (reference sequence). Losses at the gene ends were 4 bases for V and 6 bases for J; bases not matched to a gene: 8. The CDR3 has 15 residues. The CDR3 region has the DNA TGTGCCAGCAGTTTCAACAGGGGTTTACCCGGGGAGCTGTTTTTT. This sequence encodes CASSFNRGLPGELFF.

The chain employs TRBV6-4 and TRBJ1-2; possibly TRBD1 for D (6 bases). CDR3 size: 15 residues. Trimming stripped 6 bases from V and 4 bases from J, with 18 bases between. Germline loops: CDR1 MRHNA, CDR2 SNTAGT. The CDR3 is CASSPSAGESYGYTF. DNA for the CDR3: TGTGCCAGCAGCCCCTCGGCAGGGGAAAGCTATGGCTACACCTTC.

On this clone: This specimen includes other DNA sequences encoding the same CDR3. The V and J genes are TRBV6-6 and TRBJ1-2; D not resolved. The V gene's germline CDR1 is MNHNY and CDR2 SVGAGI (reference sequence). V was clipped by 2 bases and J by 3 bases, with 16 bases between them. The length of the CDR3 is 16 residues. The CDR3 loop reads CASSYIKSGYDYGYTF. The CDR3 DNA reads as TGTGCCAGCAGTTACATCAAATCGGGGTACGACTATGGCTACACCTTC.

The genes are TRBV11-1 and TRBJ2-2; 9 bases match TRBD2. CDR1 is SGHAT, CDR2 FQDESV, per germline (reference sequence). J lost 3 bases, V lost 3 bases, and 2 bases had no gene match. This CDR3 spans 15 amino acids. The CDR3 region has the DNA TGTGCCAGCAGCTTTGCGGGGGGGGACACCGGGGAGCTGTTTTTT. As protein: CASSFAGGDTGELFF.

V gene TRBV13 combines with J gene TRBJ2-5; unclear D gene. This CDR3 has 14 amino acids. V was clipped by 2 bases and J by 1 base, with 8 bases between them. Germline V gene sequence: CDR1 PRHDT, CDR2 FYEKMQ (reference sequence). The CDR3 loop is CASSLRPLQETQYF. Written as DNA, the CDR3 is TGTGCCAGCAGCTTAAGGCCACTCCAAGAGACCCAGTACTTC.

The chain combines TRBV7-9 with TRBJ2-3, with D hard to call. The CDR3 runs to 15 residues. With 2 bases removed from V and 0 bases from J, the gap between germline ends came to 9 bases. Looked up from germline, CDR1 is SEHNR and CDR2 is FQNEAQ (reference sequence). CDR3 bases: TGTGCCAGCAGCTTACGGGTTACCAGCACAGATACGCAGTATTTT. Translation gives CASSLRVTSTDTQYF.

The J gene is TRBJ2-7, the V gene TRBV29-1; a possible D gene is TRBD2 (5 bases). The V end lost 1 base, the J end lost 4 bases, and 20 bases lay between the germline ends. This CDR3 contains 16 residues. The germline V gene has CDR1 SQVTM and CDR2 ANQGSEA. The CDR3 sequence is CSVEAPGPGGPYEQYF. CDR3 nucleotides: TGCAGCGTTGAAGCCCCGGGCCCAGGAGGTCCTTACGAGCAGTACTTC.

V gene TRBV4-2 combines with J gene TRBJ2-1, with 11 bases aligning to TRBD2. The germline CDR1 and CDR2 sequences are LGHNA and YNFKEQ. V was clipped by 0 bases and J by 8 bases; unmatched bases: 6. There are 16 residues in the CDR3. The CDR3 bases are TGTGCCAGCAGCCAAGACCTAGCGGGGGGAAAGGATGAGCAGTTCTTC. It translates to CASSQDLAGGKDEQFF.

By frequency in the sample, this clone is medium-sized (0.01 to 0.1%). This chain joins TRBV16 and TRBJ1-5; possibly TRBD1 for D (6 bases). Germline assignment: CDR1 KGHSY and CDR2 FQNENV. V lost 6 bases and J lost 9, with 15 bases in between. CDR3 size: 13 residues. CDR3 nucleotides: TGTGCCAGCAGACAGGGCCCAGCAGGGCCCCAGCATTTT. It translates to CASRQGPAGPQHF.

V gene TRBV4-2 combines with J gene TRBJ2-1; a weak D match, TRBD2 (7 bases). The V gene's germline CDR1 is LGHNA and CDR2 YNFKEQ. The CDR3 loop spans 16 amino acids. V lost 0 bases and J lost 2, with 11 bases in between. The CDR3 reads CASSQDKGGAYNEQFF. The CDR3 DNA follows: TGTGCCAGCAGCCAAGATAAAGGGGGGGCCTACAATGAGCAGTTCTTC.

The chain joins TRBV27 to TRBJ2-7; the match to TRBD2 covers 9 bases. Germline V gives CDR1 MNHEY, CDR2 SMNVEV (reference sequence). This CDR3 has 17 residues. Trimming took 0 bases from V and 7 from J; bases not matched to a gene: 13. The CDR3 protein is CASSLSVSGRVRREQYF. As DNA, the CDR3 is TGTGCCAGCAGTTTATCGGTTAGCGGGAGAGTAAGACGGGAGCAGTACTTC.

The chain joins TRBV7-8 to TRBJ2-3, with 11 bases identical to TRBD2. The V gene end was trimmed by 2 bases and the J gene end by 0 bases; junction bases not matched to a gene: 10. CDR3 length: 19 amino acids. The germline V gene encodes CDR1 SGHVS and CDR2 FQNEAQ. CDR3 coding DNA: TGTGCCAGCAGCTTATTACTAGCGGGAGAGTTCTCTAGCACAGATACGCAGTATTTT. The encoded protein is CASSLLLAGEFSSTDTQYF. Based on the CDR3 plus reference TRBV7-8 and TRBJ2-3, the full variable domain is GAGVSQSPRYKVAKRGQDVALRCDPISGHVSLFWYQQALGQGPEFLTYFQNEAQLDKSGLPSDRFFAERPEGSVSTLKIQRTQQEDSAVYLCASSLLLAGEFSSTDTQYFGPGTRLTVL.